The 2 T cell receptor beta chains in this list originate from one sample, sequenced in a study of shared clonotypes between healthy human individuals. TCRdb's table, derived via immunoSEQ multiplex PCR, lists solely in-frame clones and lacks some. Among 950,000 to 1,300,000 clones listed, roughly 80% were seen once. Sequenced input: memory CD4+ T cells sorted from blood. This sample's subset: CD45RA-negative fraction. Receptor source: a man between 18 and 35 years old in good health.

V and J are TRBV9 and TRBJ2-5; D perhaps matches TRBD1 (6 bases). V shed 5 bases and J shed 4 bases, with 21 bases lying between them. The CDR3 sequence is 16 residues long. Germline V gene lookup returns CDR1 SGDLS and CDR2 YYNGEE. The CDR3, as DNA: TGTGCCAGCAGTAGGGCGGACAGTCCGAGAGGAGAGACCCAGTACTTC. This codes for CASSRADSPRGETQYF.

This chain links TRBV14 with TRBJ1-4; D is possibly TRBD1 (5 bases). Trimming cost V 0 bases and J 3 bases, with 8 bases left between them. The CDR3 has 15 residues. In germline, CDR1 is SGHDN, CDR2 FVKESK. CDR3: CASSQDPGANEKLFF. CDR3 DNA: TGTGCCAGCAGCCAAGATCCGGGGGCTAATGAAAAACTGTTTTTT.